This note documents a single TCR beta chain sequence. The antigen it binds to is not known. The input lacks base qualities; no much larger clone sits a single base away. The library relied on 5' RACE. Sequenced on an Illumina HiSeq 2500. A second PCR of about 7 to 12 cycles was performed with a sample-barcoded 5' primer and a J-beta primer mix. Each TCR beta cDNA molecule received a unique molecular identifier from a template-switch 5' adaptor carrying 12 random nucleotides. Each sample yielded at least 3 million CDR3-containing paired-end reads. The Mint cDNA synthesis kit, primed by a TRBC-specific oligonucleotide, was used to synthesize first-strand cDNA from all RNA. After uracil-DNA glycosylase treatment, a first 18-cycle PCR used universal primers M1SS and BC2_uni_R on all cDNA. The source study handled its data this way. For normalization, 1 million high-quality reads were randomly selected from each sample, with every read carrying a distinct molecular identifier. Instead of being binned into consensus sequences, reads that shared molecular identifiers were thrown out. MiTCR, run with a Q25 quality threshold and the strictest error-elimination algorithm, handled CDR3 identification, clonotype clustering and error correction. Lower-bound total TCR beta diversity was estimated with a nonparametric unseen species model using Euler transformation. Starting from the raw public reads, TCRdb applied fastp trimming at Q25, assembled clones with MiXCR and retained in-frame beta chains. Rows matching on CDR3 protein sequence are summarized as one entry with the most common DNA and genes. The V and J calls and clone size come from TCRdb's table, not from the authors' own analysis. The sample table records 800,000 to 1,300,000 distinct CDR3 sequences; approximately 25% of these occur just once. The ten largest clones take up 0.75% of the sample.

V is trimmed back by 2 bases and J by 5 bases, and the junction contains 8 bases that no gene match accounts for. CDR1 and CDR2, per the germline V gene, are SQVTM and ANQGSEA. The CDR3 starts with the cysteine, ends with the phenylalanine, and has 14 residues. Only the CDR3 portion is preserved as DNA: 42 bases, with reading frame beginning at the first base. This record comes from a study of blood T cells in healthy people across ages (dated by TCRdb to the mid-2010s). Some background on the complete study: In model experiments, template switching captured about one uniquely barcoded TCR beta cDNA molecule for every two T cells. Two additional independent replicas of 1 million unique cDNA reads from the same blood draw were analyzed for two donors (one aged 18 to 30 and one aged 80 or older). Age-related changes in TCR beta repertoire diversity were measured in the study by deep sequencing normalized with unique cDNA molecular identifiers. The donors were split into four age groups: young (average around 15 years), middle-aged (roughly 40), aged (62) and long-lived (about 82).

Systemically healthy Caucasian individuals from Russia, 35 to 50 in total and aged about 6 to 95 years, were included as donors. Around 9.8 milliliters of peripheral blood were collected from each donor into EDTA-treated Vacutainer tubes. PBMCs were isolated by Ficoll-Paque density-gradient centrifugation, with at least 6 million obtained per sample. Trizol reagent was used to extract total RNA from PBMCs, with at least 5.5 micrograms per sample. The percentages of naive CD45RAhigh/CD27high T cells were determined by flow cytometry on a PBMC aliquot from every donor. The investigation overall reported the following: The CMV infection status of donors was not known, potentially confounding age-related changes in expanded clonotypes. Estimates of total diversity based on one million sequenced T cells were regarded as lower bounds and as underestimates. As age increased, observed TCR beta diversity per million T cells dropped in a roughly linear way, and a significant reduction was already evident by age about 40. The long-lived group showed more naive CD4+ T cells, fewer expanded clones and increased TCR diversity than the aged group, suggesting age selection. Because profiling used bulk unsorted PBMCs, naive and antigen-experienced compartments could not be compared conclusively. There was a strong correlation between observed TCR beta diversity and the percentage of naive T cells measured by flow cytometry.

This sample was shared with a second study, whose subject was T cells of mothers and their children. Per that second paper: The donors were nine systemically healthy Caucasian individuals, made up of three mothers and their six children. cDNA synthesis consumed the entire amount of extracted RNA, loaded at around 1.4 ug RNA in each 15 ul reaction. In the second PCR, the M1S primer introduced both the sample barcodes and 2-4 random nucleotides. Over 8.5 million TCR beta CDR3 reads were obtained for each mother, and approximately 3.2 million reads were obtained for each child. Thymic selection similarly shapes TCR recombination output in related and unrelated pairs, with minor effect from inherited differences. Normalized repertoire overlap in related mother-child pairs was always slightly higher than in unrelated mother-child pairs, but the difference was never significant. Persistent microchimeric T cell clones were not detected, at a sensitivity of approximately 100 clones per million clonotypes. To look for features that set related mother-child pairs apart from unrelated individuals, the researchers ran deep NGS to compare the TCR beta repertoires of mothers and children. The mean age was 40 +/- 4 years for the mothers and about 10 +/- 4 years for the children. After adapter ligation with NEBNext reagents, the libraries were sequenced on Illumina HiSeq 2000 with 100+100 nt paired-end reads. Mother and child libraries were prepared a month apart and sequenced in separate runs to prevent cross-contamination. For each donor, somewhere between roughly 500,000 and 2,300,000 distinct TCR beta clonotypes were identified. Naive TCR beta clonotypes were estimated from low-frequency clonotypes matched to each donor's FACS-determined naive share, without sorting.

The sample consisted of blood. This TCR came from a girl aged 2-10 years in good health. Recombination linked TRBV29-1 to TRBJ2-5; 7 bases in the middle match TRBD1. This receptor carries the CDR3 CSVERTGVAETQYF. DNA sequence: TGCAGCGTTGAACGTACAGGGGTTGCCGAGACCCAGTACTTC.